Listed here are 20 T cell receptor beta chains from one sample, sequenced in a study of cytomegalovirus exposure and HLA in healthy donors. 13 Jbeta primers and 60 Vbeta primers were used for the PCR. The data were produced by immunoSEQ multiplex PCR, yet TCRdb's version contains in-frame clones alone and is incomplete. The table shows approximately 81,000 clones, with around 84% occurring only once. Sequencing was performed on PBMCs. These receptor sequences come from a woman aged 45-65 years in good health and CMV-seronegative.

The V and J genes are TRBV9 and TRBJ1-6; the D gene is possibly TRBD1 (6 bases). Germline loops: CDR1 SGDLS, CDR2 YYNGEE. The CDR3 contains 18 residues. V was cut by 4 bases and J by 0 bases, with 17 bases left in between. This CDR3 reads CASSNRTAFGSYNSPLHF. CDR3 in DNA: TGTGCCAGCAGCAATCGGACAGCCTTCGGCTCCTATAATTCACCCCTCCACTTT.

The rearrangement links TRBV27 to TRBJ1-1; 8 nucleotides agree with TRBD1. With V trimmed by 7 bases and J by 3 bases, 10 bases remained unmatched. CDR1 is MNHEY and CDR2 is SMNVEV in the germline V gene (reference sequence). The length of the CDR3 is 15 residues. This CDR3 is CASKTTGGRDTEAFF. The CDR3 DNA follows: TGTGCCAGCAAAACAACAGGGGGGAGGGACACTGAAGCTTTCTTT.

The chain has TRBV4-1 and TRBJ2-1; 9 bases fit TRBD2. The CDR3 extends over 17 amino acids. V lost 1 base and J lost 9; bases outside the gene matches: 13. Looked up from germline, CDR1 is MGHRA and CDR2 is YSYEKL. The CDR3 protein is CASSQGPAGGPGSEQFF. CDR3 in DNA: TGCGCCAGCAGCCAAGGTCCCGCGGGAGGGCCCGGGAGTGAGCAGTTCTTC.

In its sample, this clone was seen a few times. The chain links TRBV6-4 to TRBJ2-3; 9 bases match TRBD2. The V gene end was trimmed by 2 bases and the J gene end by 4 bases; junction bases not matched to a gene: 1. Germline-derived CDR1 and CDR2 are MRHNA and SNTAGT. This CDR3 has 14 residues. DNA of the CDR3: TGTGCCAGCAGTGACGCGGGGGGGCCAGATACGCAGTATTTT. Amino acid sequence: CASSDAGGPDTQYF.

This chain connects TRBV6-6 to TRBJ1-5, with D maybe TRBD1 (6 bases). The CDR3 extends over 16 amino acids. V dropped 2 bases and J dropped 3 bases, with 14 bases sitting between them. The germline gives CDR1 MNHNY, CDR2 SVGAGI (reference sequence). In DNA, the CDR3 is TGTGCCAGCAGTTACCTTGCACAGGGTTTCAATCAGCCCCAGCATTTT. It encodes CASSYLAQGFNQPQHF.

The chain links TRBV6-1 to TRBJ2-7, with 8 bases that match TRBD2. Germline V gene lookup returns CDR1 MNHNS and CDR2 SASEGT. The V segment lost 3 bases and the J segment 6 bases; nucleotides outside the gene matches: 7. The CDR3 spans 14 residues. CDR3 sequence (DNA): TGTGCCAGCAGTGATTTAGCGGGGTTGAGCGAGCAGTACGTC. This translates into CASSDLAGLSEQYV.

The chain joins TRBV5-1 to TRBJ1-3; 9 bases are shared with TRBD1. V trimming: 4 bases; J trimming: 5 bases; junction bases outside the gene matches: 10. Germline V lookup: CDR1 SGHRS, CDR2 YFSETQ. This CDR3 contains 16 residues. The CDR3 nucleotides read TGCGCCAGCAGCCCTCTACCGGGACAGGGAAGAAACACCATATATTTT. Protein sequence: CASSPLPGQGRNTIYF.

The V and J genes are TRBV4-1 and TRBJ2-1; 8 bases are a match to TRBD2. The trim removed 1 base at V and 5 bases at J, leaving 7 bases unmatched. This CDR3 is 16 amino acids long. The V gene's germline CDR1 is MGHRA and CDR2 YSYEKL. The CDR3 loop is CASSQADGGADNEQFF. CDR3 DNA sequence: TGCGCCAGCAGCCAAGCGGACGGGGGGGCGGACAATGAGCAGTTCTTC.

The chain combines TRBV28 with TRBJ1-3, with TRBD1 matching over 8 bases. The germline gives CDR1 MDHEN, CDR2 SYDVKM. The CDR3 runs 15 residues. J gave up 7 bases and V 6 bases, and 11 bases lay outside the gene matches. Here the CDR3 DNA reads TGTGCCAGCAGCGGCCAGGACAGGGTAACGAACACCATATATTTT. This encodes CASSGQDRVTNTIYF.

This clone has more than one count but fewer than ten. The chain carries TRBV7-2 and TRBJ2-2, with 8 bases fitting TRBD2. Germline V gene sequence: CDR1 SGHTA, CDR2 FQGNSA. The V gene end was trimmed by 2 bases and the J gene end by 6 bases; junction bases not matched to a gene: 2. There are 14 residues in the CDR3. In nucleotides, the CDR3 is TGTGCCAGCAGCTTATCGGGGGGGTCCGGGGAGCTGTTTTTT. As protein: CASSLSGGSGELFF.

The chain employs TRBV7-8 and TRBJ2-1, with a tentative D call TRBD1 (5 bases). The CDR3 is 15 residues long. Germline V lookup: CDR1 SGHVS, CDR2 FQNEAQ. V shed 3 bases and J shed 2 bases, with 11 bases lying between them. The CDR3 nucleotides read TGTGCCAGCAGCTTCGCAGGGAAGCCCTACAATGAGCAGTTCTTC. Translating it yields CASSFAGKPYNEQFF. Full variable domain (outside the CDR3, taken from reference TRBV7-8 and TRBJ2-1): GAGVSQSPRYKVAKRGQDVALRCDPISGHVSLFWYQQALGQGPEFLTYFQNEAQLDKSGLPSDRFFAERPEGSVSTLKIQRTQQEDSAVYLCASSFAGKPYNEQFFGPGTRLTVL.

This clone was seen a few times. This chain joins TRBV5-4 and TRBJ1-1; D might be TRBD1 (5 bases). From germline, CDR1 is SGHNT and CDR2 YYREEE (reference sequence). Trimming cost V 2 bases and J 7 bases, with 21 bases left between them. The CDR3 contains 16 residues. The CDR3 region is CASSFRGDPGPFEAFF. The CDR3 nucleotides are TGTGCCAGCAGCTTTAGGGGTGATCCCGGCCCATTTGAAGCTTTCTTT.

This rearrangement joins TRBV15 to TRBJ1-1; TRBD1 agrees at 7 bases. Trimming took 2 bases from V and 0 from J; bases not matched to a gene: 3. CDR3 length: 15 residues. The germline V gene has CDR1 LNHNV and CDR2 YYDKDF (reference sequence). CDR3 in DNA: TGTGCCACCAGCAGAACGACAGGGTTGAACACTGAAGCTTTCTTT. This translates into CATSRTTGLNTEAFF.

The chain is built from TRBV29-1 and TRBJ1-1, with 7 bases lining up with TRBD1. Germline values: CDR1 SQVTM, CDR2 ANQGSEA. The ends lost 3 bases at V and 0 bases at J; junction bases unmatched: 4. The CDR3 is made up of 14 amino acids. In DNA, the CDR3 is TGCAGCGTTGATTTTACAGGGGTGAACACTGAAGCTTTCTTT. Its protein is CSVDFTGVNTEAFF.

The V gene is TRBV7-8, the J gene TRBJ2-7, with 10 bases that match TRBD2. The CDR3 length is 15 residues. The germline gives CDR1 SGHVS, CDR2 FQNEAQ. With 6 bases clipped from V and 0 bases from J, the junction kept 5 bases outside the gene matches. This CDR3 reads CASRSGTSDSYEQYF. The CDR3 nucleotides are TGTGCCAGCAGGTCCGGGACTAGCGACTCCTACGAGCAGTACTTC.

CDR3 coding DNA: TGTGCCAGCAGCTTAGTCCAACAGGCGGAGACCCAGTACTTC. Its translation is CASSLVQQAETQYF. This chain connects TRBV11-1 to TRBJ2-5; possibly TRBD1 for D (5 bases). Germline lookup yields CDR1 SGHAT and CDR2 FQDESV (reference sequence). The CDR3 contains 14 residues. V shed 1 base and J shed 5 bases, with 11 bases lying between them.

The gene calls are TRBV6-1 and TRBJ1-2, with 7 bases fitting TRBD1. The CDR3 spans 13 residues. CDR1 is MNHNS and CDR2 is SASEGT in the germline V gene. The V gene end was trimmed by 4 bases and the J gene end by 5 bases; junction bases not matched to a gene: 4. As DNA, the CDR3 is TGTGCCAGCAGTGGACAGGGCAAATATGGCTACACCTTC. It translates to CASSGQGKYGYTF.

The chain joins TRBV27 to TRBJ2-2, with D possibly matching TRBD1 (7 bases). The length of the CDR3 is 16 residues. Germline V gives CDR1 MNHEY, CDR2 SMNVEV (reference sequence). With 0 bases removed from V and 5 bases from J, the gap between germline ends came to 13 bases. CDR3 sequence (DNA): TGTGCCAGCAGTTTATCCTCGACAGGGAGGACCGGGGAGCTGTTTTTT. Protein product: CASSLSSTGRTGELFF.

The chain couples TRBV4-1 to TRBJ2-5, with 8 positions matching TRBD1. This CDR3 spans 14 amino acids. Germline trimming cut 0 bases from V and 5 bases from J; bases unmatched to any gene: 2. Germline V gives CDR1 MGHRA, CDR2 YSYEKL. The CDR3 loop is CASSQDTGGETQYF. As DNA, the CDR3 is TGCGCCAGCAGCCAAGATACAGGGGGTGAGACCCAGTACTTC.

This chain links TRBV28 with TRBJ1-1, with 10 bases aligning to TRBD1. The J segment lost 3 bases and the V segment lost 5 bases, leaving 6 bases of the junction unmatched. CDR3 length equals 15 residues. Germline V lookup: CDR1 MDHEN, CDR2 SYDVKM. CDR3 sequence reads: CASSLGTGVHTEAFF. The CDR3 nucleotides read TGTGCCAGCAGTCTAGGGACAGGGGTTCACACTGAAGCTTTCTTT.